This T cell receptor (beta chain) was identified in a study of shared clonotypes between healthy human individuals. Source study methods: From ImmunoSEQ came sequences covering only the junction and carrying no quality scores, so filtering differed. The method was immunoSEQ multiplex PCR; TCRdb's version includes in-frame clones alone and lacks a portion of them. The V and J calls and clone size were taken over from that table, and D and trimming were inferred from the DNA. The sample holds some 1 million clones; about 75% are singletons and the top ten take less than 1.5%. The germline V gene has CDR1 SGHRS and CDR2 YFSETQ. The CDR3 loop spans 16 amino acids. V was clipped by 7 bases and J by 2 bases; unmatched bases: 8.

This clonotype was obtained from a man aged 18 to 29 in good health. The sample consisted of memory CD4+ T cells sorted from blood. The subset was: CD45RA-negative fraction. V gene TRBV5-1 combines with J gene TRBJ1-4; 10 bases line up with TRBD1. The CDR3 reads CASRLTGGVTNEKLFF. CDR3 in DNA: TGCGCCAGCCGCCTGACAGGGGGCGTCACTAATGAAAAACTGTTTTTT. The whole variable domain, filled in from reference TRBV5-1 and TRBJ1-4, reads KAGVTQTPRYLIKTRGQQVTLSCSPISGHRSVSWYQQTPGQGLQFLFEYFSETQRNKGNFPGRFSGRQFSNSRSEMNVSTLELGDSALYLCASRLTGGVTNEKLFFGSGTQLSVL.